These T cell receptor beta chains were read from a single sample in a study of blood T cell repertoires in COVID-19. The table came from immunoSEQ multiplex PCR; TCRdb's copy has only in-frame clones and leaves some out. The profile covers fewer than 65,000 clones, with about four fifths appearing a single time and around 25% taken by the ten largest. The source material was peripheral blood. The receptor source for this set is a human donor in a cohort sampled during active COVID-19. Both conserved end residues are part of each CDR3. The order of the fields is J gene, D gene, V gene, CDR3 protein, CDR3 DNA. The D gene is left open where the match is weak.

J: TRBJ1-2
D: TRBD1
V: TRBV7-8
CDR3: CASSSNRGQGNYGYTF
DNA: TGTGCCAGCAGCTCGAACAGGGGGCAGGGTAACTATGGCTACACCTTC

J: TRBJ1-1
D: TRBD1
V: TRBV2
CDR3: CASREGTGVGEAFF
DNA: TGTGCCAGCAGGGAGGGGACAGGGGTGGGTGAAGCTTTCTTT

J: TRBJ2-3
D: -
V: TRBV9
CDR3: CASTRVGGADTQYF
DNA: TGTGCCAGCACGAGGGTTGGAGGTGCAGATACGCAGTATTTT

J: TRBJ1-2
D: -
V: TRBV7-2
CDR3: CASSLGRGTYGYTF
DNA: TGTGCCAGCAGCCTGGGTAGGGGGACCTATGGCTACACCTTC

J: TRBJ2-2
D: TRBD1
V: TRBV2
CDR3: CASRAGGANTGELFF
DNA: TGTGCCAGCAGGGCAGGGGGCGCGAACACCGGGGAGCTGTTTTTT

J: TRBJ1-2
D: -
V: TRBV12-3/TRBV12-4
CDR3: CASSLGGGYTF
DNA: TGTGCCAGCAGTTTAGGAGGGGGCTACACCTTC

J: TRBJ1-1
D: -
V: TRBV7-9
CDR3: CASSLGRERNTEAFF
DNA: TGTGCCAGCAGCTTAGGACGTGAGCGGAACACTGAAGCTTTCTTT

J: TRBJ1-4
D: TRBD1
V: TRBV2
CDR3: CASSPDRGRNEKLFF
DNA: TGTGCCAGCAGCCCCGACAGGGGCCGGAATGAAAAACTGTTTTTT

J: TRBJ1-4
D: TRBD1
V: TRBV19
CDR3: CASRIPGTGDEKLFF
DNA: TGTGCCAGTAGAATCCCCGGGACAGGGGATGAAAAACTGTTTTTT

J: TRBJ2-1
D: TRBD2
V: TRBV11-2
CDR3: CASSLGLAEYNEQFF
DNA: TGTGCCAGCAGCTTGGGACTAGCGGAATACAATGAGCAGTTCTTC

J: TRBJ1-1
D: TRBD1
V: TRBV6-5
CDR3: CASRSGTENTEAFF
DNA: TGTGCCAGCAGGTCCGGGACAGAGAACACTGAAGCTTTCTTT

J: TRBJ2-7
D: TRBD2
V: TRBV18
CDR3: CASSPQSGSSYEQYF
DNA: TGTGCCAGCTCACCACAAAGCGGGAGCTCCTACGAGCAGTACTTC

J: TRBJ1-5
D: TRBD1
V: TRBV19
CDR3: CASGTGGKQPQHF
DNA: TGTGCCAGTGGGACAGGGGGAAAACAGCCCCAGCATTTT

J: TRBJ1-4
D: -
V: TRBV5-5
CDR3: CASSLLYGTYDNEKLFF
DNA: TGTGCCAGCAGCTTGTTGTACGGGACATACGATAATGAAAAACTGTTTTTT

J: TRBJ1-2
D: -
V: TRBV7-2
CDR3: CASSTLGGRGYTF
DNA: TGTGCCAGCAGCACTCTCGGGGGGAGGGGCTACACCTTC

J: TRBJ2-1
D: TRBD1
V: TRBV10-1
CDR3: CASSAGTGYNEQFF
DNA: TGCGCCAGCAGTGCCGGGACAGGTTACAATGAGCAGTTCTTC

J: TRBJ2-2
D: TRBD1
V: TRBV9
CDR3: CASSPRGQGDTGELFF
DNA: TGTGCCAGCAGCCCTAGGGGGCAGGGAGACACCGGGGAGCTGTTTTTT

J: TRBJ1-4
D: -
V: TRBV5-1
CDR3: CASSLGGRREKLFF
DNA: TGCGCCAGCAGCTTGGGGGGGCGCCGTGAAAAACTGTTTTTT

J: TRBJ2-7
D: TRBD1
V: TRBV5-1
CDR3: CASSVRGLPYEQYF
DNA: TGCGCCAGCAGCGTCAGGGGGCTCCCCTACGAGCAGTACTTC

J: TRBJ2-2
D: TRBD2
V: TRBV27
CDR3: CASSLSGGTSLVGELFF
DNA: TGTGCCAGCAGTTTATCAGGTGGGACTAGCCTCGTTGGGGAGCTGTTTTTT

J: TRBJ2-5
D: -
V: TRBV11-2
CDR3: CASSSSGGSLTQYF
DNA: TGTGCCAGCAGCTCAAGCGGAGGTAGTCTGACCCAGTACTTC

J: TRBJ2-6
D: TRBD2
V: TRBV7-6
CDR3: CASSQTSGGWGANVLTF
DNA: TGTGCCAGCAGCCAGACTAGCGGGGGATGGGGGGCCAACGTCCTGACTTTC

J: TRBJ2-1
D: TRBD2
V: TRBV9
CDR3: CASSVLETSGREQFF
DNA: TGTGCCAGCAGCGTCCTTGAAACTAGCGGGCGAGAGCAGTTCTTC

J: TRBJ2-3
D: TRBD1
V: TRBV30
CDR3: CALSTRDRGPDTQYF
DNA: TGTGCCTTATCCACACGGGACAGGGGCCCAGATACGCAGTATTTT